This T cell receptor beta chain came from a study of long-term antiretroviral therapy in people with HIV. Looking at the study overall: The earliest samples predate the 2015 immediate-ART recommendation by about a decade.

The V segment lost 0 bases and the J segment 10 bases; nucleotides outside the gene matches: 5. Per germline, CDR1 SGHNT and CDR2 YYREEE (reference sequence). The CDR3 runs 15 residues. It was version v3.0 of the immunoSEQ assay that was run at survey level. Only in-frame clones appear in the TCRdb table, and some are missing; sequencing was by immunoSEQ multiplex PCR. Among about 15,000 clones listed, around 90% were seen once. The clonotype comes from a woman aged 25-40 years with HIV. This sequence joins TRBV5-4 and TRBJ2-1, with TRBD2 matching 12 bases. This sample comprised unsorted PBMCs, obtained 2.3 to 2.4 years before starting antiretroviral therapy. CDR3 bases: TGTGCCAGCAGCTTGGGACTAGCGGGGGTTCGGGAGCAGTTCTTC. Translating gives CASSLGLAGVREQFF.